The clone carrying this T cell receptor beta chain was seen only a few times. These data come from a study of regulatory T cells in long-lasting Graves disease. Relying on iRepertoire HTBI primers and Arm-PCR of CDR3 regions, the team built TCR beta libraries. MiXCR, applied by TCRdb to the multiplex PCR reads, yields one record per CDR3 protein. The data show more than 450,000 distinct CDR3 sequences, with roughly 15% seen just once and 9% to 15% held by the top ten. Trimming removed 8 bases at V and 2 bases at J, with 13 bases between. The CDR3 runs 13 residues. CDR1 is LNHDA and CDR2 is SQIVND in the germline V gene (reference sequence). Time point meaning: newly diagnosed GD, antithyroid drugs for less than 3 months. RNA isolated from PBMCs was used to make the TCR library. This sample was shared with a second study, whose subject was T cells in Graves' hyperthyroidism and ophthalmopathy. That paper adds: From stable hyperthyroidism, ophthalmopathy was set apart by a 13 V-J model.

This clonotype was sampled from a man aged 40-49 years with Graves disease. The source was peripheral blood mononuclear cells (PBMCs), collected at new diagnosis, from a patient treated with antithyroid drugs. This chain uses TRBV19 with TRBJ2-7; D may be TRBD1 or TRBD2 (5 bases each). CDR3 sequence (DNA): TGTGCCAGTGCAAATCCGGGACCCTACGAGCAGTACTTC. Translated: CASANPGPYEQYF.